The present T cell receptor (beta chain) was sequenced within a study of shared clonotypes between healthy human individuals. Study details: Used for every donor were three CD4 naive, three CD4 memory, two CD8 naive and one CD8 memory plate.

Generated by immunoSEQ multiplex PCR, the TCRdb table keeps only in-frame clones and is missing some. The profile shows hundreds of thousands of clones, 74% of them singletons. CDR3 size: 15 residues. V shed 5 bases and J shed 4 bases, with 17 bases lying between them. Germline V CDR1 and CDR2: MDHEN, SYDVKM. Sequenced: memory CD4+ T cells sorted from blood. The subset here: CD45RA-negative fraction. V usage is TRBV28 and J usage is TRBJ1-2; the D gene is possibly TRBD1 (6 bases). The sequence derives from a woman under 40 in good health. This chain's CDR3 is CASSPSDSRVYGYTF. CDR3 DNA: TGTGCCAGCAGTCCATCGGACAGCCGAGTCTATGGCTACACCTTC.